This T cell receptor (beta chain) was sequenced for a study of graft-versus-host responses after intestinal transplantation. As for the study in general: Every transplant recipient was induced with anti-thymocyte globulin, then maintained on tacrolimus and steroids for about three years.

Data came from immunoSEQ multiplex PCR; TCRdb stores just in-frame clones and leaves some out. The table lists 35,000 to 45,000 clones, roughly 90% of them singletons. Comments on this clone: The target antigen is unknown.

Study conclusions and caveats: Analysis identified GvH clones in recipient marrow, with some appearing first in ileum or blood. Graft-donor T cell macrochimerism in patients accompanied high graft-versus-host to host-versus-graft clonal ratios in allografts. Early post-transplant HvG declines showed an association with peak circulating GvH clone levels.

CDR1 and CDR2 (germline): MNHEY, SMNVEV (reference sequence). The CDR3 length is 16 residues. V lost 6 bases, J lost 7 bases, and 11 bases stayed unmatched. This sequence originates from a human patient who received an intestinal transplant, so some T cells may come from the graft donor. The chain employs TRBV27 and TRBJ2-2; 10 bases map to TRBD2. The sequences come from PBMCs, collected 260 to 280 days after transplant. The CDR3 DNA reads TGTGCCAGCAGGGAAGCGGGGGGGCCGAGGAACGGGGAGCTGTTTTTT. Translated, it gives CASREAGGPRNGELFF.